A single sample gave rise to the 32 T cell receptor beta chains below, sequenced in a study of beta chain features in type 1 diabetes. The entirety of the isolated RNA underwent reverse transcription, so expressed TCRB transcripts were sequenced. Sequencing used immunoSEQ multiplex PCR; TCRdb keeps in-frame clones, though not all of them. This sample has hundreds of thousands of clones, with approximately 13% found just once. Sequenced sample: naive CD4+ T cells from blood. Every receptor here comes from a man aged 30-40 years in good health.

The chain carries TRBV25-1 and TRBJ2-3; 11 positions agree with TRBD2. The junction had 9 bases not matched to a gene; V was cut back by 5 bases and J by 5 bases. Germline V gene data show CDR1 as MGHDK and CDR2 as SYGVNS. This CDR3 has 16 amino acids. The CDR3 nucleotides are TGTGCCAGCAGTACCCGACTAGCGGGATCTGGAGATACGCAGTATTTT. It codes for CASSTRLAGSGDTQYF.

The rearrangement uses TRBV5-6 and TRBJ1-6, with D maybe TRBD1 (6 bases). V was clipped by 2 bases and J by 10 bases, with 10 bases between them. The germline CDR1 and CDR2 sequences are SGHDT and YYEEEE. The CDR3 is 13 residues long. The CDR3 is CASSFTGRSPLHF. In DNA form, the CDR3 reads TGTGCCAGCAGCTTTACAGGGAGGTCACCCCTCCACTTT. The full variable domain, in which reference TRBV5-6 and TRBJ1-6 provide the parts outside the CDR3, is DAGVTQSPTHLIKTRGQQVTLRCSPKSGHDTVSWYQQALGQGPQFIFQYYEEEERQRGNFPDRFSGHQFPNYSSELNVNALLLGDSALYLCASSFTGRSPLHFGNGTRLTVT.

This sequence joins TRBV5-1 and TRBJ2-5; D is possibly TRBD2 (7 bases). The CDR3 loop spans 15 amino acids. The germline CDR1 and CDR2 sequences are SGHRS and YFSETQ. The V end lost 0 bases, the J end lost 4 bases, and 13 bases lay between the germline ends. CDR3 bases: TGCGCCAGCAGCTTGGGAGGGGGGGCGGGAGAGACCCAGTACTTC. As protein: CASSLGGGAGETQYF. The variable domain in full, completed from reference TRBV5-1 and TRBJ2-5, reads KAGVTQTPRYLIKTRGQQVTLSCSPISGHRSVSWYQQTPGQGLQFLFEYFSETQRNKGNFPGRFSGRQFSNSRSEMNVSTLELGDSALYLCASSLGGGAGETQYFGPGTRLLVL.

The V gene is TRBV14, the J gene TRBJ2-7; no definite D call. This CDR3 has 14 residues. Germline V CDR1 and CDR2: SGHDN, FVKESK. V was trimmed by 0 bases and J by 2 bases, leaving 8 bases between them. For the CDR3, the DNA is TGTGCCAGCAGCCAAGAGTGGCCTCCCTACGAGCAGTACTTC. This codes for CASSQEWPPYEQYF.

The V and J genes are TRBV7-6 and TRBJ2-5, with TRBD2 as a possible D gene (5 bases). The germline V and J ends were trimmed by 5 bases and 5 bases, with 21 bases remaining between them. CDR1 and CDR2 (germline): SGHVS, FNYEAQ. The CDR3 covers 16 residues. The CDR3, as DNA: TGTGCCAGCAGCCCTCGGGTCAGAGGGATGGGGGAGACCCAGTACTTC. Protein: CASSPRVRGMGETQYF.

The CDR3, as DNA: TGTGCCAGCAGGGGAAGGGTCGGGGACGAGCAGTACGTC. Encoded protein: CASRGRVGDEQYV. The chain links TRBV7-9 to TRBJ2-7, with D possibly matching TRBD2 (5 bases). From germline, CDR1 is SEHNR and CDR2 FQNEAQ (reference sequence). The CDR3 is made up of 13 amino acids. V dropped 6 bases and J dropped 5 bases, with 14 bases sitting between them.

As regards this clone: A much larger clonotype is one base distant, so this may be a read error. V is TRBV30 and J is TRBJ1-5; no definite D call. CDR3 length: 13 amino acids. Trimming removed 0 bases from V and 1 base from J, with 4 bases in between. Germline V gene data show CDR1 as GTSNPN and CDR2 as SVGIG (reference sequence). The DNA of the CDR3 is TGTGCCTGGAGTGTAGCCAGCAATCAGCCCCAGCATTTT. Residues: CAWSVASNQPQHF.

The V gene is TRBV7-3, the J gene TRBJ2-2; D gene ambiguous. CDR3 size: 15 residues. V was cut by 2 bases and J by 4 bases, with 11 bases left in between. The germline V gene has CDR1 SGHTA and CDR2 FQGTGA. The CDR3 DNA is TGTGCCAGCAGCTTATCCGGTCCGGGCACCGGGGAGCTGTTTTTT. It translates to CASSLSGPGTGELFF. The full variable domain, with the rest looked up from reference TRBV7-3 and TRBJ2-2, is GAGVSQTPSNKVTEKGKYVELRCDPISGHTALYWYRQSLGQGPEFLIYFQGTGAADDSGLPNDRFFAVRPEGSVSTLKIQRTERGDSAVYLCASSLSGPGTGELFFGEGSRLTVL.

This clone turned up a few times. This rearrangement joins TRBV6-1 to TRBJ2-7; D is unresolved. Germline V CDR1 and CDR2: MNHNS, SASEGT. The CDR3 runs 12 residues. The V end was cut by 3 bases, the J end by 2 bases, with 5 bases between. CDR3 residues: CASSDRTYEQYV. CDR3 nucleotides: TGTGCCAGCAGTGATCGGACCTACGAGCAGTACGTC.

V usage is TRBV9 and J usage is TRBJ1-3; D might be TRBD1 (6 bases). The CDR3 extends over 15 amino acids. Germline V gene data show CDR1 as SGDLS and CDR2 as YYNGEE. The V end lost 4 bases, the J end lost 4 bases, and 15 bases lay between the germline ends. The CDR3 DNA is TGTGCCAGCAGCTCCCCCGCGGACAGAGGAAACACCATATATTTT. This sequence encodes CASSSPADRGNTIYF.

There are a few counts of this clone. The genes are TRBV7-2 and TRBJ2-4; a weak D match, TRBD1 (6 bases). The CDR3 runs 13 residues. The germline V gene has CDR1 SGHTA and CDR2 FQGNSA. Deletions cut 5 bases from V and 9 bases from J, with 14 bases between. CDR3: CASSRLRGTIQYF. The CDR3 region has the DNA TGTGCCAGCAGCCGTTTAAGGGGGACCATTCAGTACTTC. Full variable domain (outside the CDR3, taken from reference TRBV7-2 and TRBJ2-4): GAGVSQSPSNKVTEKGKDVELRCDPISGHTALYWYRQSLGQGLEFLIYFQGNSAPDKSGLPSDRFSAERTGGSVSTLTIQRTQQEDSAVYLCASSRLRGTIQYFGAGTRLSVL.

The J gene is TRBJ2-2, the V gene TRBV5-1; unclear D gene. Germline CDR1 reads SGHRS; CDR2 reads YFSETQ. The length of the CDR3 is 13 residues. V gave up 5 bases and J gave up 6 bases, with 11 bases separating them. CDR3 DNA: TGCGCCAGCAGATTGACCTCGGCCGGGGAGCTGTTTTTT. The encoded protein is CASRLTSAGELFF.

This clone was recorded a few times. The chain carries TRBV29-1 and TRBJ2-5; no reliable D call. V was cut by 4 bases and J by 5 bases, with 11 bases left in between. The CDR3 runs to 12 residues. The germline V gene has CDR1 SQVTM and CDR2 ANQGSEA. As DNA, the CDR3 is TGCAGCGTTGGGGTGGGTGATGAGACCCAGTACTTC. Amino acids: CSVGVGDETQYF.

This clone was detected a few times. The CDR3 here is CASSPATGNTEAFF. As DNA, the CDR3 is TGTGCCAGCAGCCCGGCAACAGGGAACACTGAAGCTTTCTTT. The chain combines TRBV7-2 with TRBJ1-1, with D maybe TRBD1 (5 bases). Per the germline V gene, CDR1 is SGHTA and CDR2 is FQGNSA. There are 14 residues in the CDR3. The germline V and J ends were trimmed by 5 bases and 1 base, with 11 bases remaining between them.

The rearrangement links TRBV7-9 to TRBJ1-3; D unresolved. CDR1 SEHNR and CDR2 FQNEAQ come from the germline V gene (reference sequence). The CDR3 extends over 16 amino acids. V dropped 5 bases and J dropped 7 bases, with 21 bases sitting between them. In DNA, the CDR3 is TGTGCCAGCAGCCAAACAACCCAGCAGGTTGGGAACACCATATATTTT. Its protein is CASSQTTQQVGNTIYF.

This clone was counted at least ten times. The CDR3 DNA reads as TGTGCCTGGGAACAGGGGTCCCTGAACACTGAAGCTTTCTTT. Its protein product is CAWEQGSLNTEAFF. The chain links TRBV30 to TRBJ1-1; 7 bases are shared with TRBD1. Trimming took 5 bases from V and 0 from J; bases not matched to a gene: 6. This CDR3 has 14 residues. CDR1 is GTSNPN and CDR2 is SVGIG in the germline V gene (reference sequence).

V is TRBV11-2 and J is TRBJ2-3, with a possible D match to TRBD1 (5 bases). This CDR3 spans 14 amino acids. The V gene lost 2 bases and the J gene lost 6 bases, with 12 bases spanning the gap. Germline V lookup: CDR1 SGHAT, CDR2 FQNNGV. CDR3 in DNA: TGTGCCAGCAGCTTATCGGCAGGGTGGGATACGCAGTATTTT. It encodes CASSLSAGWDTQYF.

This clone appeared a few times. CDR3 sequence reads: CASSSLPGTSGNEQFF. The CDR3 coding sequence is TGTGCCAGCAGCTCCCTTCCTGGGACTAGCGGGAATGAGCAGTTCTTC. The chain recombines TRBV7-3 with TRBJ2-1; 12 bases fit TRBD2. In germline, CDR1 is SGHTA, CDR2 FQGTGA. The CDR3 runs to 16 residues. V lost 4 bases to trimming and J lost 7 bases; unmatched junction nucleotides: 8. The whole variable domain, remainder taken from reference TRBV7-3 and TRBJ2-1, is GAGVSQTPSNKVTEKGKYVELRCDPISGHTALYWYRQSLGQGPEFLIYFQGTGAADDSGLPNDRFFAVRPEGSVSTLKIQRTERGDSAVYLCASSSLPGTSGNEQFFGPGTRLTVL.

This clone turned up a few times. The V call is TRBV14, the J call TRBJ1-2, with no clear D. The V gene's germline CDR1 is SGHDN and CDR2 FVKESK. V was clipped by 8 bases and J by 3 bases, with 19 bases between them. CDR3 size: 15 residues. The CDR3 DNA reads TGTGCCAGCTCCCAAGGCTGGGGTGTATACTATGGCTACACCTTC. It yields the protein CASSQGWGVYYGYTF. The full variable domain, in which reference TRBV14 and TRBJ1-2 provide the parts outside the CDR3, is EAGVTQFPSHSVIEKGQTVTLRCDPISGHDNLYWYRRVMGKEIKFLLHFVKESKQDESGMPNNRFLAERTGGTYSTLKVQPAELEDSGVYFCASSQGWGVYYGYTFGSGTRLTVV.

This clone occurred a few times. V usage is TRBV5-1 and J usage is TRBJ2-5, with 8 bases aligning to TRBD1. CDR1 and CDR2 from the germline V gene are SGHRS and YFSETQ. V lost 8 bases to trimming and J lost 4 bases; unmatched junction nucleotides: 10. This CDR3 comprises 14 residues. CDR3 loop: CASDPGGAGETQYF. CDR3 nucleotides: TGCGCCAGTGATCCAGGGGGCGCGGGAGAGACCCAGTACTTC.

The chain joins TRBV7-9 to TRBJ2-5; D unclear. Germline-derived CDR1 and CDR2 are SEHNR and FQNEAQ (reference sequence). The CDR3 is 10 residues long. V was trimmed by 10 bases and J by 3 bases, leaving 6 bases between them. CDR3 in amino acids: CAISKETQYF. The CDR3 nucleotides are TGTGCCATCTCTAAAGAGACCCAGTACTTC.

This chain links TRBV27 with TRBJ2-2, with a weak D call TRBD2 (6 bases). The V end was cut by 5 bases, the J end by 7 bases, with 14 bases between. The CDR3 loop spans 14 amino acids. CDR1 and CDR2 (germline): MNHEY, SMNVEV (reference sequence). The CDR3 here is CASSDRVGSGELFF. The CDR3 nucleotides are TGTGCCAGCAGTGATAGGGTCGGGAGCGGGGAGCTGTTTTTT.

J is TRBJ1-5 and V is TRBV18; D possibly corresponds to TRBD1 (6 bases). CDR1 and CDR2 (germline): KGHSH, LQKENI. The V and J ends lost 8 bases and 4 bases respectively, with 6 bases between them. The CDR3 contains 11 residues. The CDR3 region has the DNA TGTGCCAGCGGGACAAATCAGCCCCAGCATTTT. Translated, it gives CASGTNQPQHF.

The gene calls are TRBV30 and TRBJ2-2; D is unresolved. Trimming stripped 2 bases from V and 4 bases from J, with 8 bases between. The CDR3 runs to 13 residues. The germline V gene encodes CDR1 GTSNPN and CDR2 SVGIG (reference sequence). The CDR3 loop reads CAWSHGFTGELFF. For the CDR3, the DNA is TGTGCCTGGAGTCACGGGTTCACCGGGGAGCTGTTTTTT.

This chain links TRBV18 with TRBJ2-1; D may be TRBD2 (5 bases). CDR3 length: 14 residues. Germline V gives CDR1 KGHSH, CDR2 LQKENI. Trimming took off 6 bases at V and 4 bases at J, with 13 bases between the two ends. CDR3 bases: TGTGCCAGCTCCTCCCTCGGGATGTACAATGAGCAGTTCTTC. It translates to CASSSLGMYNEQFF.

This clone showed up just a few times. The chain uses TRBV4-1 and TRBJ1-1; D gene ambiguous. The V end lost 3 bases, the J end lost 2 bases, and 22 bases lay between the germline ends. CDR1 is MGHRA, CDR2 YSYEKL, per germline. The CDR3 runs to 18 residues. The CDR3 loop is CASSQFSRVPRINTEAFF. The CDR3 nucleotides are TGCGCCAGCAGCCAGTTTAGCCGGGTTCCACGAATTAACACTGAAGCTTTCTTT.

The J gene is TRBJ2-7, the V gene TRBV18; 8 positions agree with TRBD1. V dropped 1 base and J dropped 3; count of bases not matched to a gene: 11. The CDR3 loop spans 17 amino acids. Germline V CDR1 and CDR2: KGHSH, LQKENI. The CDR3 DNA reads TGTGCCAGCTCACCACTAGGGAGCTCCGGGACAGGCTACGAGCAGTACGTC. Its translation: CASSPLGSSGTGYEQYV.

The rearrangement links TRBV30 to TRBJ1-1; a possible D gene is TRBD1 (5 bases). Trimming took 4 bases from V and 4 from J, leaving 25 bases between them. The CDR3 consists of 17 residues. Germline V gene lookup returns CDR1 GTSNPN and CDR2 SVGIG (reference sequence). Here the CDR3 DNA reads TGTGCCTGGAAGGAGCGGGGGGTAGGAAGTTCGGGCACTGAAGCTTTCTTT. It yields the protein CAWKERGVGSSGTEAFF.

The genes are TRBV29-1 and TRBJ1-5, with 9 bases lining up with TRBD1. Germline CDR1 SQVTM, CDR2 ANQGSEA. Trimming cost V 4 bases and J 7 bases; bases outside gene matches: 5. This CDR3 is 13 amino acids long. The CDR3 spells CSVAGTGSQPQHF. The DNA of the CDR3 is TGCAGCGTTGCCGGGACAGGGTCGCAGCCCCAGCATTTT.

This clone turned up a few times. CDR3 DNA sequence: TGTGCCAGCAGCTTAGAGCCTGGAGGCGTGAGAGCCGGGGAGCTGTTTTTT. It yields the protein CASSLEPGGVRAGELFF. The rearrangement links TRBV13 to TRBJ2-2; D perhaps matches TRBD2 (5 bases). Trimming removed 1 base from V and 6 bases from J, with 18 bases in between. The germline V gene encodes CDR1 PRHDT and CDR2 FYEKMQ (reference sequence). This CDR3 has 17 amino acids.

The V call is TRBV9, the J call TRBJ2-5; 14 bases are shared with TRBD2. Germline lookup yields CDR1 SGDLS and CDR2 YYNGEE. Trimming cost V 3 bases and J 0 bases; bases outside gene matches: 4. The CDR3 totals 17 residues. The CDR3 protein is CASSGGLAGVNQETQYF. The CDR3 bases are TGTGCCAGCAGCGGGGGACTAGCGGGAGTGAACCAAGAGACCCAGTACTTC.

V usage is TRBV9 and J usage is TRBJ2-5, with D possibly being TRBD2 (6 bases). Per the germline V gene, CDR1 is SGDLS and CDR2 is YYNGEE. Deletions cut 0 bases from V and 1 base from J, with 16 bases between. The CDR3 runs to 17 residues. Here the CDR3 DNA reads TGTGCCAGCAGCGTAGCTACCACGGGCGGGGCCCAAGAGACCCAGTACTTC. This sequence encodes CASSVATTGGAQETQYF.